The next 14 T cell receptor beta chains were all read from a single sample in a study of CD8 T cells in Susac syndrome. RNA amounts of roughly 0.45 to 1 ug underwent reverse transcription with random hexamers. TCRdb reprocessed the immunoSEQ multiplex PCR reads via MiXCR and lists one record per CDR3 protein. The table has 80,000 or so distinct CDR3 sequences, less than 95% seen once. The sample was CD8+ T cells from PBMCs. These receptors originate from a human donor with Susac syndrome.

The chain recombines TRBV7-9 with TRBJ1-2; D not resolved. Looked up from germline, CDR1 is SEHNR and CDR2 is FQNEAQ (reference sequence). This CDR3 is 11 amino acids long. The ends were cut back, 6 bases at V and 6 bases at J, with 8 bases in the middle. The CDR3 sequence: CASSYHDGYTF. The CDR3 bases are TGTGCCAGCAGTTACCATGATGGCTACACCTTC. Full variable domain (remainder filled in from reference TRBV7-9 and TRBJ1-2): DTGVSQNPRHKITKRGQNVTFRCDPISEHNRLYWYRQTLGQGPEFLTYFQNEAQLEKSRLLSDRFSAERPKGSFSTLEIQRTEQGDSAMYLCASSYHDGYTFGSGTRLTVV.

The chain employs TRBV15 and TRBJ2-3; no definite D call. The length of the CDR3 is 14 residues. The V gene's germline CDR1 is LNHNV and CDR2 YYDKDF (reference sequence). Deletions cut 1 base from V and 1 base from J, with 6 bases between. The CDR3 region has the DNA TGTGCCACCAGCAGAGGGGATGGCACAGATACGCAGTATTTT. It encodes CATSRGDGTDTQYF.

The rearrangement uses TRBV7-3 and TRBJ2-5; 9 bases are shared with TRBD1. The germline V gene has CDR1 SGHTA and CDR2 FQGTGA. J lost 1 base, V lost 5 bases, and 8 bases had no gene match. The CDR3 is 16 residues long. The CDR3, as DNA: TGTGCCAGCAGCCGCTTCGGACAGGGGTTCCAAGAGACCCAGTACTTC. It specifies CASSRFGQGFQETQYF. Together with reference TRBV7-3 and TRBJ2-5, the CDR3 gives the full variable domain: GAGVSQTPSNKVTEKGKYVELRCDPISGHTALYWYRQSLGQGPEFLIYFQGTGAADDSGLPNDRFFAVRPEGSVSTLKIQRTERGDSAVYLCASSRFGQGFQETQYFGPGTRLLVL.

The chain has TRBV7-3 and TRBJ2-3, with no clear D. The CDR3 has 15 amino acids. Deletions cut 3 bases from V and 5 bases from J, with 15 bases between. CDR1 is SGHTA, CDR2 FQGTGA, per germline. The CDR3 sequence is CASSLGTLPGDTQYF. The CDR3 coding sequence is TGTGCCAGCAGCTTGGGCACTCTGCCCGGAGATACGCAGTATTTT.

This sequence joins TRBV27 and TRBJ1-5; TRBD1 might be the D (5 bases). The V end was cut by 5 bases, the J end by 6 bases, with 11 bases between. The CDR3 is made up of 13 amino acids. CDR1 MNHEY and CDR2 SMNVEV come from the germline V gene (reference sequence). CDR3 sequence reads: CASSAGASQPQHF. The CDR3 DNA reads TGTGCCAGCAGTGCTGGGGCTAGTCAGCCCCAGCATTTT.

J is TRBJ2-1 and V is TRBV25-1; D gene uncertain. The CDR3 is 11 amino acids. Germline CDR1 MGHDK, CDR2 SYGVNS. Trimming took 6 bases from V and 10 from J, leaving 10 bases between them. CDR3 in amino acids: CASRWAGEQFF. CDR3 nucleotides: TGTGCCAGCAGGTGGGCTGGGGAGCAGTTCTTC.

The chain has TRBV4-1 and TRBJ1-5, with D possibly matching TRBD1 (6 bases). Per germline, CDR1 MGHRA and CDR2 YSYEKL. Trimming took 1 base from V and 1 from J, leaving 8 bases between them. This CDR3 region has 15 residues. This chain's CDR3 is CASSQAGASNQPQHF. Written as DNA, the CDR3 is TGCGCCAGCAGCCAAGCAGGGGCCAGCAATCAGCCCCAGCATTTT.

V usage is TRBV9 and J usage is TRBJ1-2; D is unresolved. This CDR3 has 15 residues. V shed 0 bases and J shed 1 base, with 10 bases lying between them. CDR1 and CDR2 (germline): SGDLS, YYNGEE. CDR3 DNA: TGTGCCAGCAGCGTAGAAACGGCTTTTAACTATGGCTACACCTTC. Translating gives CASSVETAFNYGYTF. Together with reference TRBV9 and TRBJ1-2, the CDR3 gives the full variable domain: DSGVTQTPKHLITATGQRVTLRCSPRSGDLSVYWYQQSLDQGLQFLIQYYNGEERAKGNILERFSAQQFPDLHSELNLSSLELGDSALYFCASSVETAFNYGYTFGSGTRLTVV.

This clonotype was picked up one time. The genes are TRBV7-6 and TRBJ1-5; 7 bases map to TRBD1. The CDR3 spans 15 residues. Germline CDR1 SGHVS, CDR2 FNYEAQ. V dropped 5 bases and J dropped 6; count of bases not matched to a gene: 10. The CDR3 is CASSPLASGGQPQHF. CDR3 DNA sequence: TGTGCCAGCAGCCCATTGGCTTCAGGGGGTCAGCCCCAGCATTTT.

V and J are TRBV7-2 and TRBJ2-7; TRBD1 matches at 10 bases. With V trimmed by 5 bases and J by 2 bases, 6 bases remained unmatched. Germline assignment: CDR1 SGHTA and CDR2 FQGNSA. The CDR3 has 15 amino acids. CDR3 sequence (DNA): TGTGCCAGCAGCACCGGGACAGGGGCCACCTACGAGCAGTACTTC. The encoded protein is CASSTGTGATYEQYF.

V usage is TRBV9 and J usage is TRBJ2-3; TRBD1 aligns across 7 bases. V lost 3 bases, J lost 6 bases, and 22 bases stayed unmatched. Germline V gene data show CDR1 as SGDLS and CDR2 as YYNGEE. The CDR3 contains 19 residues. The CDR3 DNA follows: TGTGCCAGCAGCGAGCGACAGGGCAATACGACTAAGGGGTTCGATACGCAGTATTTT. Residues: CASSERQGNTTKGFDTQYF.

The chain links TRBV11-2 to TRBJ1-1; perhaps TRBD1 as D (6 bases). With 6 bases removed from V and 6 bases from J, the gap between germline ends came to 14 bases. This CDR3 comprises 13 residues. Germline CDR1 reads SGHAT; CDR2 reads FQNNGV. CDR3 amino acids: CASSLKPGAEAFF. In nucleotides, the CDR3 is TGTGCCAGCAGTCTAAAGCCAGGGGCTGAAGCTTTCTTT.

The chain is built from TRBV12-5 and TRBJ2-1, with TRBD1 identical over 10 bases. From germline, CDR1 is LGHNT and CDR2 FRNRAP. Trimming removed 6 bases from V and 6 bases from J; junction bases left unmatched: 20. This CDR3 comprises 19 residues. The CDR3 DNA reads as TGTGCTAGTGGCTATGGCCGGGACAGGGGCGCCAACCTCCCCAATGAGCAGTTCTTC. This encodes CASGYGRDRGANLPNEQFF.

The rearrangement links TRBV19 to TRBJ2-1, with 8 bases aligning to TRBD2. The CDR3 length is 17 residues. Per germline, CDR1 LNHDA and CDR2 SQIVND (reference sequence). The trim removed 0 bases at V and 5 bases at J, leaving 9 bases unmatched. The CDR3 DNA follows: TGTGCCAGTAGTATAGATATACTAGCGGTGTGGGACAATGAGCAGTTCTTC. Amino acid sequence: CASSIDILAVWDNEQFF.